Below, 24 T cell receptor beta chains from the same sample are listed, as sequenced in a study of cytomegalovirus exposure and HLA in healthy donors. Using immunoSEQ multiplex PCR, the repertoire was profiled, and TCRdb retains in-frame clones only, with some absent. The sample has 45,000 to 65,000 clones, around nine tenths seen once. Sequencing input: PBMCs. These receptors originate from a woman younger than 35 in good health and CMV-seropositive.

The chain uses TRBV7-2 and TRBJ2-5; a weak D match, TRBD2 (5 bases). V lost 2 bases and J 1 base, leaving 8 bases between the germline ends. CDR1 SGHTA and CDR2 FQGNSA come from the germline V gene. The CDR3 has 14 amino acids. The CDR3 DNA reads TGTGCCAGCAGCTTATTCGGGGTCCAAGAGACCCAGTACTTC. Protein: CASSLFGVQETQYF.

The chain carries TRBV7-9 and TRBJ1-6; D perhaps matches TRBD1 (5 bases). Germline V gene data show CDR1 as SEHNR and CDR2 as FQNEAQ (reference sequence). This CDR3 contains 15 residues. The V end lost 0 bases, the J end lost 7 bases, and 10 bases lay between the germline ends. CDR3 coding DNA: TGTGCCAGCAGCTTAGCGCGGGGGGGAAATTCACCCCTCCACTTT. This sequence encodes CASSLARGGNSPLHF. The complete variable domain, with remaining parts taken from reference TRBV7-9 and TRBJ1-6, reads DTGVSQNPRHKITKRGQNVTFRCDPISEHNRLYWYRQTLGQGPEFLTYFQNEAQLEKSRLLSDRFSAERPKGSFSTLEIQRTEQGDSAMYLCASSLARGGNSPLHFGNGTRLTVT.

CDR3 residues: CAWEEAGGMSYTF. The DNA for the CDR3 is TGTGCCTGGGAGGAGGCAGGGGGTATGAGCTACACCTTC. The rearrangement links TRBV30 to TRBJ1-2; TRBD1 aligns across 7 bases. Trimming cost V 5 bases and J 9 bases; bases outside gene matches: 12. The CDR3 consists of 13 residues. Germline V CDR1 and CDR2: GTSNPN, SVGIG (reference sequence).

The chain couples TRBV15 to TRBJ1-5; D perhaps matches TRBD1 (6 bases). The V end lost 4 bases, the J end lost 1 base, and 11 bases lay between the germline ends. This CDR3 has 15 amino acids. CDR1 is LNHNV, CDR2 YYDKDF, per germline (reference sequence). CDR3 loop: CATSKGVESNQPQHF. The CDR3 region has the DNA TGTGCCACCAGCAAGGGGGTGGAAAGCAATCAGCCCCAGCATTTT.

The chain uses TRBV7-9 and TRBJ2-5, with 15 positions matching TRBD2. J gave up 3 bases and V 4 bases, and 3 bases lay outside the gene matches. Looked up from germline, CDR1 is SEHNR and CDR2 is FQNEAQ (reference sequence). CDR3 size: 16 residues. The chain's CDR3 is CASSSGLAGGKETQYF. CDR3 in DNA: TGTGCCAGCAGCTCGGGACTAGCGGGGGGCAAAGAGACCCAGTACTTC.

V and J are TRBV28 and TRBJ1-2; D gene ambiguous. V gave up 5 bases and J gave up 6 bases, with 13 bases separating them. The CDR3 runs 13 residues. CDR1 MDHEN and CDR2 SYDVKM come from the germline V gene. The CDR3 DNA is TGTGCCAGCAGTCCCTGGGAGAGGGATGGCTACACCTTC. Protein: CASSPWERDGYTF.

This clone was recorded once. The rearrangement uses TRBV30 and TRBJ1-1, with a weak D call TRBD1 (6 bases). In germline, CDR1 is GTSNPN, CDR2 SVGIG (reference sequence). V was cut by 1 base and J by 4 bases, with 13 bases left in between. The length of the CDR3 is 14 residues. CDR3 DNA: TGTGCCTGGAGTGCCCGAGGGGGTTTCACTGAAGCTTTCTTT. Protein: CAWSARGGFTEAFF.

The rearrangement joins TRBV9 to TRBJ2-1; 13 bases fit TRBD2. V trimming: 2 bases; J trimming: 0 bases; junction bases outside the gene matches: 11. CDR1 is SGDLS, CDR2 YYNGEE, per germline. This CDR3 comprises 20 residues. CDR3 residues: CASSVRGGTSGADSYNEQFF. CDR3 sequence (DNA): TGTGCCAGCAGCGTGAGAGGGGGGACTAGCGGGGCCGACTCCTACAATGAGCAGTTCTTC.

The chain employs TRBV5-1 and TRBJ2-7; maybe TRBD1 (7 bases). CDR1 SGHRS and CDR2 YFSETQ come from the germline V gene. The CDR3 extends over 14 amino acids. The germline V and J ends were trimmed by 0 bases and 6 bases, with 13 bases remaining between them. CDR3 residues: CASSLEAGGGEQYF. Written as DNA, the CDR3 is TGCGCCAGCAGCTTGGAGGCAGGGGGAGGCGAGCAGTACTTC.

V is TRBV9 and J is TRBJ1-3; weak D call: TRBD1 (5 bases). V lost 0 bases to trimming and J lost 3 bases, with 7 bases between them. The CDR3 length is 14 residues. The germline gives CDR1 SGDLS, CDR2 YYNGEE. In DNA, the CDR3 is TGTGCCAGCAGCGTAGGCAGGGTTGGAAACACCATATATTTT. As protein: CASSVGRVGNTIYF.

V is TRBV6-5 and J is TRBJ2-4; TRBD2 aligns across 8 bases. V shed 5 bases and J 7 bases; nucleotides not matched to a gene: 10. The germline CDR1 and CDR2 sequences are MNHEY and SVGAGI. The CDR3 is 15 amino acids. The CDR3 protein is CASSPGLGGRNIQYF. The CDR3 bases are TGTGCCAGCAGTCCAGGACTAGGCGGGAGGAACATTCAGTACTTC.

The J gene is TRBJ1-1, the V gene TRBV7-9; possible D gene TRBD1, 6 bases. This CDR3 contains 13 residues. Germline V gene data show CDR1 as SEHNR and CDR2 as FQNEAQ (reference sequence). The V end was cut by 5 bases, the J end by 5 bases, with 12 bases between. The CDR3 protein is CASSVQQGTEAFF. CDR3 nucleotides: TGTGCCAGCAGCGTACAACAGGGAACTGAAGCTTTCTTT.

DNA of the CDR3: TGTGCCAGCAGCTTGGCCGGGACGGGGGGTGAGCAGTTCTTC. It yields the protein CASSLAGTGGEQFF. The V call is TRBV5-6, the J call TRBJ2-1; the match to TRBD2 covers 7 bases. This CDR3 contains 14 residues. V gave up 0 bases and J gave up 9 bases; unmatched junction bases: 6. Germline CDR1 and CDR2: SGHDT and YYEEEE.

This clone was counted once. This chain connects TRBV5-3 to TRBJ2-3; perhaps TRBD1 as D (5 bases). TRBV5-3 has ORF status, its function being uncertain. Trimming cost V 7 bases and J 0 bases, with 24 bases left between them. This CDR3 has 18 residues. CDR3: CARGPRNRNPSSTDTQYF. As DNA, the CDR3 is TGTGCCAGAGGCCCTAGGAACAGGAACCCCTCTAGCACAGATACGCAGTATTTT.

The chain joins TRBV2 to TRBJ2-3, with 8 bases identical to TRBD2. CDR1 and CDR2 from the germline V gene are SNHLY and FYNNEI. This CDR3 comprises 14 residues. Germline trimming cut 6 bases from V and 2 bases from J; bases unmatched to any gene: 4. CDR3 sequence (DNA): TGTGCCAGCAGGGGACTAGGATCCACAGATACGCAGTATTTT. Translating gives CASRGLGSTDTQYF.

The V call is TRBV5-4, the J call TRBJ2-1; D unresolved. CDR1 and CDR2 (germline): SGHNT, YYREEE (reference sequence). This CDR3 comprises 12 residues. V dropped 0 bases and J dropped 6 bases, with 4 bases sitting between them. This chain's CDR3 is CASSLARNEQFF. CDR3 in DNA: TGTGCCAGCAGCTTGGCTCGCAATGAGCAGTTCTTC. Filled out from reference TRBV5-4 and TRBJ2-1, the complete variable domain reads ETGVTQSPTHLIKTRGQQVTLRCSSQSGHNTVSWYQQALGQGPQFIFQYYREEENGRGNFPPRFSGLQFPNYSSELNVNALELDDSALYLCASSLARNEQFFGPGTRLTVL.

This chain uses TRBV29-1 with TRBJ2-7; 10 bases align to TRBD2. This CDR3 contains 16 residues. Trimming cost V 3 bases and J 5 bases; bases outside gene matches: 13. The V gene's germline CDR1 is SQVTM and CDR2 ANQGSEA. The CDR3 region is CSVDGVAGGPPNEQYF. DNA for the CDR3: TGCAGCGTTGATGGGGTAGCGGGGGGACCCCCTAACGAGCAGTACTTC.

The rearrangement uses TRBV6-1 and TRBJ1-2, with unresolved D. This CDR3 has 14 amino acids. Trimming removed 0 bases from V and 7 bases from J, with 12 bases in between. Germline V gene data show CDR1 as MNHNS and CDR2 as SASEGT. CDR3 sequence reads: CASSEALRGGGYTF. For the CDR3, the DNA is TGTGCCAGCAGTGAAGCGCTTCGGGGTGGTGGCTACACCTTC.

The V call is TRBV6-5, the J call TRBJ2-3; D unclear. Trimming removed 5 bases at V and 1 base at J, with 13 bases between. Germline V gene sequence: CDR1 MNHEY, CDR2 SVGAGI. The CDR3 spans 15 residues. In DNA form, the CDR3 reads TGTGCCAGCAGTGTAGTAGTAGTGGGCACAGATACGCAGTATTTT. Encoded protein: CASSVVVVGTDTQYF.

V gene TRBV7-9 combines with J gene TRBJ1-1; D unclear. This CDR3 region has 15 residues. The V gene lost 4 bases and the J gene lost 3 bases, with 15 bases spanning the gap. Per the germline V gene, CDR1 is SEHNR and CDR2 is FQNEAQ (reference sequence). CDR3 amino acids: CASSSTGIGDTEAFF. The CDR3 DNA reads TGTGCCAGCAGCTCAACGGGGATTGGGGACACTGAAGCTTTCTTT.

The chain carries TRBV7-2 and TRBJ1-2; maybe TRBD1 (6 bases). Germline V gene lookup returns CDR1 SGHTA and CDR2 FQGNSA. The CDR3 spans 14 residues. Trimming left V 0 bases short and J 2 bases short, with 7 bases between. In nucleotides, the CDR3 is TGTGCCAGCAGCTTAGCTCAGGGGAACTATGGCTACACCTTC. Protein product: CASSLAQGNYGYTF.

The gene calls are TRBV7-9 and TRBJ2-1; weak D call: TRBD1 (6 bases). The CDR3 covers 13 residues. CDR1 SEHNR and CDR2 FQNEAQ come from the germline V gene (reference sequence). Trimming shortened V by 5 bases and J by 10 bases, and 15 bases separated the two germline ends. The CDR3 region is CASSPPTGSEQFF. As DNA, the CDR3 is TGTGCCAGCAGCCCACCTACAGGGTCCGAGCAGTTCTTC.

This clone has a handful of counts. V is TRBV2 and J is TRBJ2-2; 8 bases match TRBD1. CDR1 and CDR2 from the germline V gene are SNHLY and FYNNEI. V trimming: 10 bases; J trimming: 2 bases; junction bases outside the gene matches: 3. This CDR3 has 13 residues. The CDR3 DNA reads TGTGCCACTGGACAGGGTAACACCGGGGAGCTGTTTTTT. As protein: CATGQGNTGELFF.

The genes are TRBV6-1 and TRBJ1-1, with a weak D call TRBD1 (6 bases). Trimming took 4 bases from V and 0 from J, leaving 12 bases between them. Looked up from germline, CDR1 is MNHNS and CDR2 is SASEGT. This CDR3 is 15 amino acids long. In nucleotides, the CDR3 is TGTGCCAGCAGTGCCCACAGGGACCTGAACACTGAAGCTTTCTTT. Translating gives CASSAHRDLNTEAFF.